The subject of this entry is one TCR beta chain. Germline V gives CDR1 SQVTM, CDR2 ANQGSEA. The CDR3 is 16 amino acids. The J segment lost 6 bases and the V segment lost 4 bases, leaving 13 bases of the junction unmatched. This record belongs to a study of OX40 agonist ivuxolimab in advanced cancers. Across the study: Intravenous ivuxolimab was administered to patients every 2 weeks at 0.01 to 10 mg/kg.

Libraries were prepared by immunoSEQ multiplex PCR; TCRdb keeps only in-frame clonotypes and omits some of them. The sample yields about 79,000 clones, 92% seen once. The clonotype was recovered from an adult with an advanced solid tumor such as melanoma, head and neck, liver or kidney cancer. Sequences were derived from CD4+ or CD8+ T cells sorted from blood, sampled in a trial of the OX40 agonist ivuxolimab. The chain is built from TRBV29-1 and TRBJ2-7, with 12 bases fitting TRBD2. Written as DNA, the CDR3 is TGCAGCGTTGGAACTAGCGGGAGGAGTATCCTCGCCGAGCAGTACTTC. This translates into CSVGTSGRSILAEQYF.